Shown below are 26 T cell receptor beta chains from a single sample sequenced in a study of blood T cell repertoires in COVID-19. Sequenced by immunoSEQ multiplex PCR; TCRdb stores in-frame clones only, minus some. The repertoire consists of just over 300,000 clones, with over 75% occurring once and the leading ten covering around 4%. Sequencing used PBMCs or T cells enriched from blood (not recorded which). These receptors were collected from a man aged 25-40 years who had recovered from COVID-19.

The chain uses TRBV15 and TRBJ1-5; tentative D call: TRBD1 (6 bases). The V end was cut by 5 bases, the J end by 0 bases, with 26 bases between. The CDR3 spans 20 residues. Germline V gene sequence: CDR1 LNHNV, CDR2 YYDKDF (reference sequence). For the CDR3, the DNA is TGTGCCACCAGCGGGAGTGGGGGCAGGGAAGGGCTCCATAGCAATCAGCCCCAGCATTTT. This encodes CATSGSGGREGLHSNQPQHF.

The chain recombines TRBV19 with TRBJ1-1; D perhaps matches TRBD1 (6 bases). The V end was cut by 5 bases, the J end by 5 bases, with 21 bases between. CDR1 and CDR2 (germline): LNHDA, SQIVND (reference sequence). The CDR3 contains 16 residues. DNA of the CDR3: TGTGCCAGTAGTCTTTATACCGGACAGCGGGGGACTGAAGCTTTCTTT. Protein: CASSLYTGQRGTEAFF.

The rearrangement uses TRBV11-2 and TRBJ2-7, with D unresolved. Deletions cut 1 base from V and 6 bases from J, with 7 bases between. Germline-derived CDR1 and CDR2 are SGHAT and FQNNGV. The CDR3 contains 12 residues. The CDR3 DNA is TGTGCCAGCAGCTTAGGGAGTTCCGAGCAGTACTTC. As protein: CASSLGSSEQYF.

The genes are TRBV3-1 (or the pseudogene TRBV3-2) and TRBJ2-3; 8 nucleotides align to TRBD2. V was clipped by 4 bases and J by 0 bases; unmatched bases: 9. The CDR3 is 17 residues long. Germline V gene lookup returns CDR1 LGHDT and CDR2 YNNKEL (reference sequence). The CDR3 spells CASSPPGASGSTDTQYF. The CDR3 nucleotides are TGTGCCAGCAGCCCCCCCGGGGCTAGCGGGAGCACAGATACGCAGTATTTT.

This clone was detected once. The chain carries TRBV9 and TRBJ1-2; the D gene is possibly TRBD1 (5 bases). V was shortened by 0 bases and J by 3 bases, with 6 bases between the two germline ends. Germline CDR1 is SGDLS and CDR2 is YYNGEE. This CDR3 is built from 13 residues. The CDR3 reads CASSVARDYGYTF. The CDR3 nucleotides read TGTGCCAGCAGCGTAGCCAGGGACTATGGCTACACCTTC.

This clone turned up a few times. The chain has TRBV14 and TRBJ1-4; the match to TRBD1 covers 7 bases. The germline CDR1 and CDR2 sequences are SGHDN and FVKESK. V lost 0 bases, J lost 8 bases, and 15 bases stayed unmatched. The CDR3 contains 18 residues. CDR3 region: CASSQDWTGPFSGEKLFF. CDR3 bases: TGTGCCAGCAGCCAAGACTGGACAGGACCCTTCTCAGGGGAAAAACTGTTTTTT.

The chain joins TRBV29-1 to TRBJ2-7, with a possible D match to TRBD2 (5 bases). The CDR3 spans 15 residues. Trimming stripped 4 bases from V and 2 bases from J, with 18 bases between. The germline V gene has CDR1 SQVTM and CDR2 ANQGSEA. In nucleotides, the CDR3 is TGCAGCGTTGTTGGTTCCGAGGGCCTCCCCTACGAGCAGTACTTC. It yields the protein CSVVGSEGLPYEQYF.

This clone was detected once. CDR3 nucleotides: TGTGCCAGCCGGGGGGAAAGAGGAGAGACCCAGTACTTC. Its protein product is CASRGERGETQYF. V gene TRBV2 combines with J gene TRBJ2-5, with TRBD2 identical over 7 bases. Losses at the gene ends were 8 bases for V and 4 bases for J; bases not matched to a gene: 7. Per germline, CDR1 SNHLY and CDR2 FYNNEI. This CDR3 has 13 residues. The full variable domain, completed using reference TRBV2 and TRBJ2-5, is EPEVTQTPSHQVTQMGQEVILRCVPISNHLYFYWYRQILGQKVEFLVSFYNNEISEKSEIFDDQFSVERPDGSNFTLKIRSTKLEDSAMYFCASRGERGETQYFGPGTRLLVL.

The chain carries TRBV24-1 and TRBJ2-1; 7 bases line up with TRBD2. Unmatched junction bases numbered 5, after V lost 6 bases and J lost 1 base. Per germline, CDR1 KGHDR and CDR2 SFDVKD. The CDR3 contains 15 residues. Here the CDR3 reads CATSWGGKSYNEQFF. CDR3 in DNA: TGTGCCACCAGTTGGGGGGGAAAGTCCTACAATGAGCAGTTCTTC.

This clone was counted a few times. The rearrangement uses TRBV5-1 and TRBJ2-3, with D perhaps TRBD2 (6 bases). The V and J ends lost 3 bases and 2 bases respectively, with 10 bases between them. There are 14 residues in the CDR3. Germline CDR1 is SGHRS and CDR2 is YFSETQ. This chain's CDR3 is CASSSGDFTDTQYF. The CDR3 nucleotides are TGCGCCAGCAGCTCGGGGGACTTCACAGATACGCAGTATTTT. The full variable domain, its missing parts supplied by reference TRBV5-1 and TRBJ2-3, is KAGVTQTPRYLIKTRGQQVTLSCSPISGHRSVSWYQQTPGQGLQFLFEYFSETQRNKGNFPGRFSGRQFSNSRSEMNVSTLELGDSALYLCASSSGDFTDTQYFGPGTRLTVL.

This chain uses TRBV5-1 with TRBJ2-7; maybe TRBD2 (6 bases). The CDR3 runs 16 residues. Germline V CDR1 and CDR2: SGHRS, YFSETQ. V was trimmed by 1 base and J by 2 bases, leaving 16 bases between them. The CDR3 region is CASSLIQGLGAYEQYF. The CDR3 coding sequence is TGCGCCAGCAGCTTGATCCAGGGACTGGGTGCCTACGAGCAGTACTTC. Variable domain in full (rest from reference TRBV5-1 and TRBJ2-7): KAGVTQTPRYLIKTRGQQVTLSCSPISGHRSVSWYQQTPGQGLQFLFEYFSETQRNKGNFPGRFSGRQFSNSRSEMNVSTLELGDSALYLCASSLIQGLGAYEQYFGPGTRLTVT.

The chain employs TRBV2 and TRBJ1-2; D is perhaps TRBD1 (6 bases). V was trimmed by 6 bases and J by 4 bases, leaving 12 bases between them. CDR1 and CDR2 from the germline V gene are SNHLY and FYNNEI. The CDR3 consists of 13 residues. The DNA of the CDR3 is TGTGCCAGCAGGGAGACAGGAGTCTATGGCTACACCTTC. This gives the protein CASRETGVYGYTF.

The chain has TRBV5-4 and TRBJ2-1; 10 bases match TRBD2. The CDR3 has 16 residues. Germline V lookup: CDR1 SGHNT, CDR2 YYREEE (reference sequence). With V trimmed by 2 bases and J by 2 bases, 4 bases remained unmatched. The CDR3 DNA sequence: TGTGCCAGCAGCTTCCCTAGCGGGGGACCCTACAATGAGCAGTTCTTC. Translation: CASSFPSGGPYNEQFF.

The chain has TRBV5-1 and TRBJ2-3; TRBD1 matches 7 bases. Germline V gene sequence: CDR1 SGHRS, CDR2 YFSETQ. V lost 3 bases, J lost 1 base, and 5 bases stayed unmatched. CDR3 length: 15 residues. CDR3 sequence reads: CASSSRQGGTDTQYF. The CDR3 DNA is TGCGCCAGCAGCTCGAGACAGGGCGGCACAGATACGCAGTATTTT.

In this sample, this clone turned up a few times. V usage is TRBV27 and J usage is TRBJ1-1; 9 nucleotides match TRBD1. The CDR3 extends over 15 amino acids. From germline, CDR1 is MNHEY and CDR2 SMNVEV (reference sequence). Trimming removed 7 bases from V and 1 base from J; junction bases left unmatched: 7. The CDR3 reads CASTTGGRRNTEAFF. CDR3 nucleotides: TGTGCCAGCACGACAGGGGGGAGGAGGAACACTGAAGCTTTCTTT.

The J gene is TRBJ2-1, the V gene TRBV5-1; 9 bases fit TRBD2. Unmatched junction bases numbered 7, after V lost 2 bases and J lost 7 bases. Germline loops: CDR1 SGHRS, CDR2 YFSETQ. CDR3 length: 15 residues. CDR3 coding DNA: TGCGCCAGCAGCTTCTTAGCGGGAGCTATTAATGAGCAGTTCTTC. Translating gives CASSFLAGAINEQFF.

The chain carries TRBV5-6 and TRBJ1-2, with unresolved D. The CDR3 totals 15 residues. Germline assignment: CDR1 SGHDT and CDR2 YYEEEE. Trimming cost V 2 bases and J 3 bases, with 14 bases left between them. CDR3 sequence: CASSFGGESDYGYTF. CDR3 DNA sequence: TGTGCCAGCAGCTTTGGCGGGGAATCCGACTATGGCTACACCTTC.

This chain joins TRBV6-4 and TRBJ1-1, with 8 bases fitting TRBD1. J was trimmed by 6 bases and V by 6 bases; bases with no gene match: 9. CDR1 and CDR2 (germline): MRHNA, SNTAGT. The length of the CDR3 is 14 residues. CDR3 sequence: CASRTGTGGAEAFF. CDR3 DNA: TGTGCCAGCAGAACCGGGACAGGAGGGGCTGAAGCTTTCTTT.

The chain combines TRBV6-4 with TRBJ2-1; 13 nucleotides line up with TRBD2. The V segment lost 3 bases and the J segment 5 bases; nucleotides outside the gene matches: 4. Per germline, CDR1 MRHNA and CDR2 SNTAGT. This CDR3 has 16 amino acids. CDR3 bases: TGTGCCAGCAGTGAGCAGGGACTAGCGGGACACAATGAGCAGTTCTTC. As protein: CASSEQGLAGHNEQFF.

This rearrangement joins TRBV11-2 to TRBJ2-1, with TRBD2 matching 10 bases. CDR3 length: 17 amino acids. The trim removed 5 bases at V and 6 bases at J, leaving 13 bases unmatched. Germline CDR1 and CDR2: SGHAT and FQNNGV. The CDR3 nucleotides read TGTGCCAGCAGCATACTGAGCGGGAGGGCCCCCGGCAATGAGCAGTTCTTC. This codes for CASSILSGRAPGNEQFF. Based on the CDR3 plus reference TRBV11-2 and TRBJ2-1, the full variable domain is EAGVAQSPRYKIIEKRQSVAFWCNPISGHATLYWYQQILGQGPKLLIQFQNNGVVDDSQLPKDRFSAERLKGVDSTLKIQPAKLEDSAVYLCASSILSGRAPGNEQFFGPGTRLTVL.

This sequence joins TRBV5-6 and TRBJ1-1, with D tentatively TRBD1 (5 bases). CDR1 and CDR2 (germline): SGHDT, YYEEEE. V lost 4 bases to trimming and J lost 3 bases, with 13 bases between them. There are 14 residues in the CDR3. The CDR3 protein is CASSPGWGYTEAFF. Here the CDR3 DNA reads TGTGCCAGCAGCCCAGGGTGGGGTTACACTGAAGCTTTCTTT.

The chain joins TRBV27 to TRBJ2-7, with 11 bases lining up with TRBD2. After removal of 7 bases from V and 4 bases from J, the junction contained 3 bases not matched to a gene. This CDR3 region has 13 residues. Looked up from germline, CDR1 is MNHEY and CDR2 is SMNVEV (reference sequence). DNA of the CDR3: TGTGCCAGCAAGGGACTAGCGGATTACGAGCAGTACTTC. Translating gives CASKGLADYEQYF.

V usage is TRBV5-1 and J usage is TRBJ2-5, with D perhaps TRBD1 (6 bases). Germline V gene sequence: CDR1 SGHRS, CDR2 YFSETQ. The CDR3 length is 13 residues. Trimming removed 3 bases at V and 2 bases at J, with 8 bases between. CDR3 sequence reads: CASSSQGQETQYF. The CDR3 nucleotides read TGCGCCAGCAGCTCACAGGGACAAGAGACCCAGTACTTC.

The CDR3 loop reads CASSWTGVDYGYTF. CDR3 sequence (DNA): TGTGCCAGCAGTTGGACAGGGGTGGACTATGGCTACACCTTC. The rearrangement uses TRBV28 and TRBJ1-2; 9 bases are shared with TRBD1. Germline V gene sequence: CDR1 MDHEN, CDR2 SYDVKM. CDR3 length equals 14 residues. The ends lost 4 bases at V and 3 bases at J; junction bases unmatched: 3.

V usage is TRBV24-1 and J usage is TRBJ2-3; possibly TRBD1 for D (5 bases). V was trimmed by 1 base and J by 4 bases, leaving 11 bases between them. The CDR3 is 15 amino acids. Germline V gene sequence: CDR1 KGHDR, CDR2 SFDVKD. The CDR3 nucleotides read TGTGCCACCAGTGATTTAGTCGACAGCCCAGATACGCAGTATTTT. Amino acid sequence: CATSDLVDSPDTQYF.

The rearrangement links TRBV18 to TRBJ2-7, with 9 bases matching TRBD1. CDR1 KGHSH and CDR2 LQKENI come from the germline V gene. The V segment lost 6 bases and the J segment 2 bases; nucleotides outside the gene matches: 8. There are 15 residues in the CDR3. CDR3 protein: CASSRPGQGTYEQYF. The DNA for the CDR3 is TGTGCCAGCTCGCGGCCGGGACAGGGCACCTACGAGCAGTACTTC.